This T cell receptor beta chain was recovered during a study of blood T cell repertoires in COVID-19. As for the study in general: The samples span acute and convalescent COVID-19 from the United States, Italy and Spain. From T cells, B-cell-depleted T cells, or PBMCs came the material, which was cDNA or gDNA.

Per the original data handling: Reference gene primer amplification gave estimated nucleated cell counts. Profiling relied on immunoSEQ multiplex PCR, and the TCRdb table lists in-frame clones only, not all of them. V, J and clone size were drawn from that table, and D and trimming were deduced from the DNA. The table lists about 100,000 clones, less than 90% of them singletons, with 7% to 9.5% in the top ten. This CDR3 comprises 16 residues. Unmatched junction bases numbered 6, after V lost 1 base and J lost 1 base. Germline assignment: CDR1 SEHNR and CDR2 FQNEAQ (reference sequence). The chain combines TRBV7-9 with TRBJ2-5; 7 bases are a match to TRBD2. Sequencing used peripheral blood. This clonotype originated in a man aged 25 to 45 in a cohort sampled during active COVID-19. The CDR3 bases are TGTGCCAGCAGCTTAGGAGCGGGGTTGGGCCAAGAGACCCAGTACTTC. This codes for CASSLGAGLGQETQYF.